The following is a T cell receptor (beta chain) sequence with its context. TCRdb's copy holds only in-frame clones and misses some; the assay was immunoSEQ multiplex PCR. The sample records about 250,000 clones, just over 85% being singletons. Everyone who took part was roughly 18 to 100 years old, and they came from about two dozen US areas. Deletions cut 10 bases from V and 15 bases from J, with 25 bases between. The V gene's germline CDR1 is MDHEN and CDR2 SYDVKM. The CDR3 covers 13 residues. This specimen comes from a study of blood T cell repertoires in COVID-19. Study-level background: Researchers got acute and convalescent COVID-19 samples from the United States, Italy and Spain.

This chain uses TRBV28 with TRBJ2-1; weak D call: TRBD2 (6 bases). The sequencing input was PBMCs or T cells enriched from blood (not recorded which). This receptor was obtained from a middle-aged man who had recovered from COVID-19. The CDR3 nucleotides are TGTGCCACCGCGGAGGACGGACTAAAAAAATCGTTCTTC. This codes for CATAEDGLKKSFF.